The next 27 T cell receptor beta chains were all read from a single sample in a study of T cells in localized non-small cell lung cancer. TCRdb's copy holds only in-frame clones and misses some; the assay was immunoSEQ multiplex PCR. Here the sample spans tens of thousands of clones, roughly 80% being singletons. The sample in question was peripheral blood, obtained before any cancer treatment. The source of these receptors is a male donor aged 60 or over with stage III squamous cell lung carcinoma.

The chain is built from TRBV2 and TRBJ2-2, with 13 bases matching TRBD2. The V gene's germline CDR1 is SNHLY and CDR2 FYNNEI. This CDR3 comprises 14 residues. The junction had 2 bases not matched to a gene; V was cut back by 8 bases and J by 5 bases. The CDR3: CASRTSGRTGELFF. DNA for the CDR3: TGTGCCAGCCGGACTAGCGGGAGAACCGGGGAGCTGTTTTTT.

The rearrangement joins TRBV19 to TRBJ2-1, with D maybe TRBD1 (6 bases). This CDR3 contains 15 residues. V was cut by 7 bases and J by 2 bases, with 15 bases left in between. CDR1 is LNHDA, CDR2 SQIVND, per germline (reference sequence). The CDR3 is CASTLDSLTYNEQFF. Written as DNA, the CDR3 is TGTGCCAGTACCCTGGACAGCCTAACCTACAATGAGCAGTTCTTC.

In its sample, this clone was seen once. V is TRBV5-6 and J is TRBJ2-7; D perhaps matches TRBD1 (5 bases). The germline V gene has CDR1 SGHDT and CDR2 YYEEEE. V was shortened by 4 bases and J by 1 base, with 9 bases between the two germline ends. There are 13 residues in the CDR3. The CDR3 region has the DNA TGTGCCAGCAGCCAGACAGCATCCTACGAGCAGTACTTC. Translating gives CASSQTASYEQYF.

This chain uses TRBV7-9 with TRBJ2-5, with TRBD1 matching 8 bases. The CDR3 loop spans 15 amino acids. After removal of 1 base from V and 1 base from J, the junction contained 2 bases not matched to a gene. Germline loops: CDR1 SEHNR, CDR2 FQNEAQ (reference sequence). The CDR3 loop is CASSLEGTGQETQYF. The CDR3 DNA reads TGTGCCAGCAGCTTAGAGGGGACAGGCCAAGAGACCCAGTACTTC.

CDR3 in DNA: TGTGCCAGCAGCTTAAGTGACGGGACCCAGTACTTC. Translated, it gives CASSLSDGTQYF. V gene TRBV11-2 combines with J gene TRBJ2-5; D is uncertain. In germline, CDR1 is SGHAT, CDR2 FQNNGV. The CDR3 totals 12 residues. The germline V and J ends were trimmed by 2 bases and 7 bases, with 8 bases remaining between them.

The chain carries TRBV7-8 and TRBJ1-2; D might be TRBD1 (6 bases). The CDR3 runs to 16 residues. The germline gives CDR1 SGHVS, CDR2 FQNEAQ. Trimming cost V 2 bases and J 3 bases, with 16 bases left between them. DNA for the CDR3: TGTGCCAGCAGCTTAAGTGGCGCGGAGGGGGACTATGGCTACACCTTC. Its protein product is CASSLSGAEGDYGYTF.

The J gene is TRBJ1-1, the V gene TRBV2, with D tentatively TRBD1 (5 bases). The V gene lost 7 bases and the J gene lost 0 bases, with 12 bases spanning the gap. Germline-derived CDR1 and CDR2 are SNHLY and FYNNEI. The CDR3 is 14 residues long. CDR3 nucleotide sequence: TGTGCCAGCACCCTGACAGCGATGAACACTGAAGCTTTCTTT. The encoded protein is CASTLTAMNTEAFF.

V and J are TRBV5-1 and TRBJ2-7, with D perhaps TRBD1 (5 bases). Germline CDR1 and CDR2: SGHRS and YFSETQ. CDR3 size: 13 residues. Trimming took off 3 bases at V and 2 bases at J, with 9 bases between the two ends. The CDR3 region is CASSSPGTYEQYF. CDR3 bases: TGCGCCAGCAGCTCCCCAGGGACCTACGAGCAGTACTTC.

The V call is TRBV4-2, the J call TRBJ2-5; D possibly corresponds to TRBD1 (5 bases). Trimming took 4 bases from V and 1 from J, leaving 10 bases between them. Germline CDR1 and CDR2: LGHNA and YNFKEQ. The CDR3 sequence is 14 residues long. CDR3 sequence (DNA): TGTGCCAGCAGCCGAGAGGACATCCAAGAGACCCAGTACTTC. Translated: CASSREDIQETQYF.

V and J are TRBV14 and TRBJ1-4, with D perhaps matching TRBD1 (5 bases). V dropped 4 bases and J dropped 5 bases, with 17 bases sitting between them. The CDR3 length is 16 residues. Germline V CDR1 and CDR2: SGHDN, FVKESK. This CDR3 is CASSPRDAFSNEKLFF. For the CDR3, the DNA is TGTGCCAGCAGCCCGAGGGACGCGTTTTCCAATGAAAAACTGTTTTTT. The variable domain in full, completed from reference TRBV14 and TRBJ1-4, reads EAGVTQFPSHSVIEKGQTVTLRCDPISGHDNLYWYRRVMGKEIKFLLHFVKESKQDESGMPNNRFLAERTGGTYSTLKVQPAELEDSGVYFCASSPRDAFSNEKLFFGSGTQLSVL.

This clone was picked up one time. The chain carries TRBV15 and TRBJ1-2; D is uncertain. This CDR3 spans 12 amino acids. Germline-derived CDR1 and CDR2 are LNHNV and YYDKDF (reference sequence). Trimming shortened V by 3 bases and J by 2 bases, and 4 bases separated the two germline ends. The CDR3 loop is CATSSGNYGYTF. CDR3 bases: TGTGCCACCAGCAGTGGGAACTATGGCTACACCTTC. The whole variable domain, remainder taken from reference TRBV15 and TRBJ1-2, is DAMVIQNPRYQVTQFGKPVTLSCSQTLNHNVMYWYQQKSSQAPKLLFHYYDKDFNNEADTPDNFQSRRPNTSFCFLDIRSPGLGDTAMYLCATSSGNYGYTFGSGTRLTVV.

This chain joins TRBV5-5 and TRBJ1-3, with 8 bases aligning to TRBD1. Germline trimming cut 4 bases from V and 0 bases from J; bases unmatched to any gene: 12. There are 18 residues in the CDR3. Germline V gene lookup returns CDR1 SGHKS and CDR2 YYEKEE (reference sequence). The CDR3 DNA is TGTGCCAGCAGCGATTACCGGGACAGGTCTAACTCTGGAAACACCATATATTTT. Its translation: CASSDYRDRSNSGNTIYF.

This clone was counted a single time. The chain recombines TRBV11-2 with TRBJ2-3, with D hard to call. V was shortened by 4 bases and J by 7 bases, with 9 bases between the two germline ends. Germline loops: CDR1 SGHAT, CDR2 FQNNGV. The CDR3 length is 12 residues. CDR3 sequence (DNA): TGTGCCAGCAGCTCGCAGGACCATACGCAGTATTTT. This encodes CASSSQDHTQYF.

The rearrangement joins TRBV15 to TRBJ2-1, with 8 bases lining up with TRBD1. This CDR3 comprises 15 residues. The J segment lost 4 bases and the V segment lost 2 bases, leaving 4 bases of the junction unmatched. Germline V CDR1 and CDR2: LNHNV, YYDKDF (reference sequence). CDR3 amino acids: CATSRLTGGYNEQFF. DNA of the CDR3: TGTGCCACCAGCAGACTAACAGGGGGTTACAATGAGCAGTTCTTC.

The CDR3 is CASSPAGDSPLHF. In nucleotides, the CDR3 is TGTGCCAGCAGCCCTGCGGGGGATTCACCCCTCCACTTT. The chain carries TRBV5-4 and TRBJ1-6, with D possibly matching TRBD1 (5 bases). The CDR3 covers 13 residues. Trimming left V 4 bases short and J 8 bases short, with 10 bases between. Germline-derived CDR1 and CDR2 are SGHNT and YYREEE (reference sequence).

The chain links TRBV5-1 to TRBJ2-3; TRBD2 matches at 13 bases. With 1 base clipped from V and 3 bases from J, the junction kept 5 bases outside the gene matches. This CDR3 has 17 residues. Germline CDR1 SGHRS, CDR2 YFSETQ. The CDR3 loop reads CASSLLGTSGDTDTQYF. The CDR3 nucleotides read TGCGCCAGCAGCTTGTTAGGGACTAGCGGGGATACAGATACGCAGTATTTT.

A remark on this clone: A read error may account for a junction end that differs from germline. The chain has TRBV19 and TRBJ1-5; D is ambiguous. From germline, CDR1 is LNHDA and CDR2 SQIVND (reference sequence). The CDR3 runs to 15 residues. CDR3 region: CASSPRGSSNQPHHF. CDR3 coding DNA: TGTGCCAGTAGTCCTCGTGGGTCCAGCAATCAGCCCCATCATTTT.

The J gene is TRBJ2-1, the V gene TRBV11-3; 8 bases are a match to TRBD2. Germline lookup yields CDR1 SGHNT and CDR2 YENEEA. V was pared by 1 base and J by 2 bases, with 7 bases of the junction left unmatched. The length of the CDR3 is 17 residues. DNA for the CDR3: TGTGCCAGCAGCTTAGGCTCCCTAGCGGGCCCCTACAATGAGCAGTTCTTC. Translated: CASSLGSLAGPYNEQFF. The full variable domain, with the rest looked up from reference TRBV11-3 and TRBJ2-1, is EAGVVQSPRYKIIEKKQPVAFWCNPISGHNTLYWYLQNLGQGPELLIRYENEEAVDDSQLPKDRFSAERLKGVDSTLKIQPAELGDSAVYLCASSLGSLAGPYNEQFFGPGTRLTVL.

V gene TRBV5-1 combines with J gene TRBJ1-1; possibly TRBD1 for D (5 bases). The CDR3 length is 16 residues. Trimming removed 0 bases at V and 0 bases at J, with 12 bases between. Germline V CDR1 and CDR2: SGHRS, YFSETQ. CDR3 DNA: TGCGCCAGCAGCTTGGCGGGACCTCCGATGAACACTGAAGCTTTCTTT. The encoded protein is CASSLAGPPMNTEAFF.

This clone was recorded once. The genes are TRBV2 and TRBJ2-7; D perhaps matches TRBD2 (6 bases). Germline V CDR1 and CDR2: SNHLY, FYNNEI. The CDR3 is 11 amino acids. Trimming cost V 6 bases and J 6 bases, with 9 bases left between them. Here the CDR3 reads CASRVGSEQYF. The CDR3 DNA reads TGTGCCAGCAGGGTCGGGAGCGAGCAGTACTTC.

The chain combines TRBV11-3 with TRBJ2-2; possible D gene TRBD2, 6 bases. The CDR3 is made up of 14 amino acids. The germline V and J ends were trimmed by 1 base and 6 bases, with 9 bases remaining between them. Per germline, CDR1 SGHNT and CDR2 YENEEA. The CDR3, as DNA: TGTGCCAGCAGCTTAGTTCGGGACTCCGGGGAGCTGTTTTTT. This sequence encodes CASSLVRDSGELFF.

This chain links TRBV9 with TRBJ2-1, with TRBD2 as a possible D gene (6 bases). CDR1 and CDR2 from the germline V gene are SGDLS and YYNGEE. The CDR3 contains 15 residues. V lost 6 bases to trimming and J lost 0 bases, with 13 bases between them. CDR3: CASTRAGSSYNEQFF. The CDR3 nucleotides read TGTGCCAGCACACGGGCGGGGAGCTCCTACAATGAGCAGTTCTTC.

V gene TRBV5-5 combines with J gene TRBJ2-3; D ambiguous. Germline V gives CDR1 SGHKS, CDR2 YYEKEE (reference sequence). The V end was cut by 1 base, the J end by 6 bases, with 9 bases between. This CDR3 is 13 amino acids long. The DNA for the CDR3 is TGTGCCAGCAGCTTGTTGCCCCTTGATACGCAGTATTTT. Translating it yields CASSLLPLDTQYF.

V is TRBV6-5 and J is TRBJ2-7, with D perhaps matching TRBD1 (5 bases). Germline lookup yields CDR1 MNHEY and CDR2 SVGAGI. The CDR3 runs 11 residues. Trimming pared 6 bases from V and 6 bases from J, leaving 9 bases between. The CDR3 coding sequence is TGTGCCAGCAGGGACACCCTCGAGCAGTACTTC. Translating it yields CASRDTLEQYF.

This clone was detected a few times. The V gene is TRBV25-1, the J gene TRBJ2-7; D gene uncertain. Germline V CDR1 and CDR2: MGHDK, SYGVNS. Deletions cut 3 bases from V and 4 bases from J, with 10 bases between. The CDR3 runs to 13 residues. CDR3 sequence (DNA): TGTGCCAGCAGTGACCAACGGGTTTACGAGCAGTACTTC. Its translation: CASSDQRVYEQYF.

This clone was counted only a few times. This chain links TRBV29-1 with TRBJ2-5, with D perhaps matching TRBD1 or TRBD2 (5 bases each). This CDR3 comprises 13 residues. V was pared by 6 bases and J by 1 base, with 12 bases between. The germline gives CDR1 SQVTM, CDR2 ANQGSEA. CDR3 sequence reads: CSVIRGVQETQYF. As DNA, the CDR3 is TGCAGCGTAATCCGGGGCGTCCAAGAGACCCAGTACTTC.

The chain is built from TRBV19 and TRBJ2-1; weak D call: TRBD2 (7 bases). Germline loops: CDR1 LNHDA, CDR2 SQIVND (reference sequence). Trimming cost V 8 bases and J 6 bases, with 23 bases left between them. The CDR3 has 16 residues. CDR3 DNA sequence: TGTGCCAGTGGTGATAGGGGGGGAATATCGGGCAATGAGCAGTTCTTC. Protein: CASGDRGGISGNEQFF.